The 9 T cell receptor beta chains below come from one sample, sequenced in a study of PD-L1 blockade in urothelial cancer. Profiled with immunoSEQ multiplex PCR; TCRdb holds only in-frame clones, not every one. The sample carries under 95,000 clones, about 83% recorded once. Time point given: pretreatment peripheral blood. The sample consisted of PBMCs, taken around atezolizumab (anti-PD-L1) treatment. The receptors here all came from a man aged 55 to 70 with urothelial cancer.

The chain has TRBV27 and TRBJ2-3; 8 nucleotides align to TRBD2. Germline V gene lookup returns CDR1 MNHEY and CDR2 SMNVEV (reference sequence). This CDR3 region has 16 residues. The V segment lost 5 bases and the J segment 2 bases; nucleotides outside the gene matches: 9. As DNA, the CDR3 is TGTGCCAGCAGTCGATCCTTACTAGCGGTCACAGATACGCAGTATTTT. This gives the protein CASSRSLLAVTDTQYF.

The CDR3 is CASGESSGLYNEQFF. DNA for the CDR3: TGCGCCAGCGGGGAGTCTAGCGGCCTCTACAATGAGCAGTTCTTC. The gene calls are TRBV10-1 and TRBJ2-1; TRBD2 matches 7 bases. The CDR3 has 15 amino acids. After removal of 8 bases from V and 3 bases from J, the junction contained 10 bases not matched to a gene. Germline CDR1 WNHNN, CDR2 SYGVQD (reference sequence).

The V and J genes are TRBV5-1 and TRBJ1-4; the D is unclear. The germline V and J ends were trimmed by 0 bases and 10 bases, with 10 bases remaining between them. The CDR3 spans 13 residues. Germline CDR1 SGHRS, CDR2 YFSETQ. The CDR3 coding sequence is TGCGCCAGCAGCTTGGATTACGCGCGAAAACTGTTTTTT. Translated, it gives CASSLDYARKLFF.

This chain connects TRBV5-1 to TRBJ2-7, with TRBD1 matching 9 bases. The CDR3 has 14 residues. V was clipped by 3 bases and J by 4 bases; unmatched bases: 5. CDR1 is SGHRS, CDR2 YFSETQ, per germline. DNA of the CDR3: TGCGCCAGCAGCTCCACAGGGGGCGTATACGAGCAGTACTTC. Translated, it gives CASSSTGGVYEQYF.

V gene TRBV4-1 combines with J gene TRBJ1-1, with a possible D match to TRBD1 (5 bases). The CDR3 covers 19 residues. Looked up from germline, CDR1 is MGHRA and CDR2 is YSYEKL. V was clipped by 1 base and J by 6 bases, with 27 bases between them. The CDR3 DNA reads as TGCGCCAGCAGCCAAGCCTACGCCCCGTCTGCTAAGAGACAGCCTGAAGCTTTCTTT. It is translated as CASSQAYAPSAKRQPEAFF.

The J gene is TRBJ1-1, the V gene TRBV29-1; possible D gene TRBD1, 6 bases. This CDR3 comprises 14 residues. Deletions cut 5 bases from V and 1 base from J, with 14 bases between. The germline CDR1 and CDR2 sequences are SQVTM and ANQGSEA. The CDR3 nucleotides are TGCAGCGTTCTCACCGGGGGGGCGAACACTGAAGCTTTCTTT. The encoded protein is CSVLTGGANTEAFF. The full variable domain, with the rest looked up from reference TRBV29-1 and TRBJ1-1, is SAVISQKPSRDICQRGTSLTIQCQVDSQVTMMFWYRQQPGQSLTLIATANQGSEATYESGFVIDKFPISRPNLTFSTLTVSNMSPEDSSIYLCSVLTGGANTEAFFGQGTRLTVV.

The rearrangement uses TRBV4-1 and TRBJ1-6; possible D gene TRBD1, 6 bases. With 2 bases removed from V and 5 bases from J, the gap between germline ends came to 7 bases. The CDR3 contains 14 residues. Germline CDR1 and CDR2: MGHRA and YSYEKL. The CDR3 reads CASSQRTDNSPLHF. The CDR3 nucleotides are TGCGCCAGCAGCCAACGGACAGATAATTCACCCCTCCACTTT.

The rearrangement joins TRBV11-3 to TRBJ2-1, with 9 bases fitting TRBD2. With 1 base clipped from V and 9 bases from J, the junction kept 4 bases outside the gene matches. The CDR3 has 14 residues. CDR1 and CDR2 from the germline V gene are SGHNT and YENEEA. The CDR3, as DNA: TGTGCCAGCAGCTTAGTGCGGGGGGGCGGTGAGCAGTTCTTC. Translated: CASSLVRGGGEQFF.

The chain has TRBV7-6 and TRBJ2-7; tentative D call: TRBD1 (6 bases). The CDR3 is made up of 14 amino acids. The germline CDR1 and CDR2 sequences are SGHVS and FNYEAQ. The germline V and J ends were trimmed by 5 bases and 0 bases, with 11 bases remaining between them. The CDR3 is CASSRDILSYEQYF. In nucleotides, the CDR3 is TGTGCCAGCAGCAGGGACATTCTCTCCTACGAGCAGTACTTC.